Below, 32 T cell receptor beta chains from the same sample are listed, as sequenced in a study of identical twins. TCRdb independently ran MiXCR on the 5' RACE reads; one entry per CDR3 protein. The repertoire holds about 470,000 distinct CDR3 sequences, around 24% seen once, with roughly 3% in the top ten. The sample was also reused in another study, on T cells expressing NK-cell markers.

Sample: CD4+ T cells sorted from blood. These receptors originate from a young woman in good health.

CDR3 amino acids: CSASRGNLNYGYTF. Here the CDR3 DNA reads TGCAGTGCTAGTCGCGGAAACCTCAACTATGGCTACACCTTC. V gene TRBV20-1 combines with J gene TRBJ1-2, with no clear D. This CDR3 contains 14 residues. Trimming cost V 3 bases and J 2 bases, with 13 bases left between them. In germline, CDR1 is DFQATT, CDR2 SNEGSKA (reference sequence).

This clonotype appeared a few times. The junction departs from the called germline gene at one end, perhaps through a read error. In DNA form, the CDR3 reads TGTGCCAGCAGCTCCGATAGTGGGGGGCTAGTCTTC. It specifies CASSSDSGGLVF. This sequence joins TRBV7-9 and TRBJ2-1; either TRBD1 or TRBD2 may fit D (6 bases each). This CDR3 spans 12 amino acids. The V gene's germline CDR1 is SEHNR and CDR2 FQNEAQ (reference sequence).

In its sample, this clonotype was seen a few times. The rearrangement joins TRBV11-2 to TRBJ2-1; TRBD2 aligns across 8 bases. Germline CDR1 reads SGHAT; CDR2 reads FQNNGV. With 1 base clipped from V and 3 bases from J, the junction kept 5 bases outside the gene matches. This CDR3 comprises 16 residues. The CDR3 loop reads CASSLGAGGVYNEQFF. For the CDR3, the DNA is TGTGCCAGCAGCTTAGGTGCGGGAGGCGTCTACAATGAGCAGTTCTTC.

As for this clonotype: One end of the junction fails to match germline, which may point to a read error. This chain joins TRBV5-1 and TRBJ2-1, with 7 bases aligning to TRBD1. Germline CDR1 is SGHRS and CDR2 is YFSETQ. The CDR3 spans 15 residues. CDR3 DNA: TGCGCCAGCAGCTTGCAGGGGGACACCTACAATGAGCTGTTCTTC. Its protein product is CASSLQGDTYNELFF.

The V and J genes are TRBV5-1 and TRBJ1-4, with D maybe TRBD1 (6 bases). The CDR3 sequence is 13 residues long. The V gene lost 9 bases and the J gene lost 5 bases, with 14 bases spanning the gap. Germline CDR1 is SGHRS and CDR2 is YFSETQ. The CDR3 DNA reads as TGCGCCACCGCAGGACAGCCGAATGAAAAACTGTTTTTT. It translates to CATAGQPNEKLFF.

This clonotype has just a few counts. This rearrangement joins TRBV10-3 to TRBJ2-5; unclear D gene. The CDR3 spans 11 residues. Germline V gives CDR1 ENHRY, CDR2 SYGVKD. The ends were cut back, 4 bases at V and 4 bases at J, with 4 bases in the middle. The CDR3 sequence is CAISALETQYF. The CDR3 nucleotides are TGTGCCATCAGTGCCTTAGAGACCCAGTACTTC.

This sequence joins TRBV11-2 and TRBJ2-7, with TRBD1 identical over 8 bases. V trimming: 5 bases; J trimming: 2 bases; junction bases outside the gene matches: 20. Germline CDR1 and CDR2: SGHAT and FQNNGV. The CDR3 runs 19 residues. The CDR3 DNA reads as TGTGCCAGCAGCGATCGACCCGGGACAGGAAACACACGCGCCTACGAGCAGTACTTC. Protein: CASSDRPGTGNTRAYEQYF.

The chain employs TRBV11-1 and TRBJ2-2; D is undetermined. Trimming stripped 2 bases from V and 0 bases from J, with 16 bases between. The CDR3 consists of 18 residues. Germline V gene sequence: CDR1 SGHAT, CDR2 FQDESV (reference sequence). The CDR3 here is CASSLRLSAHTNTGELFF. The CDR3 DNA reads as TGTGCCAGCAGCTTAAGGTTATCGGCACATACGAACACCGGGGAGCTGTTTTTT.

V and J are TRBV7-2 and TRBJ2-3; 8 bases agree with TRBD1. The CDR3 is 15 residues long. Germline V gene sequence: CDR1 SGHTA, CDR2 FQGNSA. Trimming cost V 7 bases and J 4 bases; bases outside gene matches: 10. CDR3 nucleotides: TGTGCCAGCACAACAGGGGGACGAGGGCCAGATACGCAGTATTTT. Amino acids: CASTTGGRGPDTQYF.

This clonotype was observed a handful of times. V usage is TRBV20-1 and J usage is TRBJ2-4, with D perhaps TRBD1 or TRBD2 (5 bases each). Deletions cut 8 bases from V and 9 bases from J, with 29 bases between. CDR1 DFQATT and CDR2 SNEGSKA come from the germline V gene (reference sequence). The CDR3 spans 16 residues. CDR3 DNA sequence: TGCAGTTCGTCATCCCCCGGGACGCAGTGGGGTGGCATTCAGTACTTC. Protein: CSSSSPGTQWGGIQYF.

CDR3 sequence reads: CASSIAVSGANVLTF. The CDR3 DNA sequence: TGTGCCAGTAGTATCGCGGTCTCTGGGGCCAACGTCCTGACTTTC. The chain joins TRBV19 to TRBJ2-6; the D is unclear. There are 15 residues in the CDR3. CDR1 and CDR2 from the germline V gene are LNHDA and SQIVND (reference sequence). V lost 3 bases and J 0 bases, leaving 6 bases between the germline ends. Using reference TRBV19 and TRBJ2-6 for the parts outside the CDR3, the full variable domain is DGGITQSPKYLFRKEGQNVTLSCEQNLNHDAMYWYRQDPGQGLRLIYYSQIVNDFQKGDIAEGYSVSREKKESFPLTVTSAQKNPTAFYLCASSIAVSGANVLTFGAGSRLTVL.

This clonotype was counted a few times. The genes are TRBV27 and TRBJ1-5; 7 nucleotides line up with TRBD1. V shed 6 bases and J 3 bases; nucleotides not matched to a gene: 2. CDR1 MNHEY and CDR2 SMNVEV come from the germline V gene (reference sequence). The CDR3 runs to 13 residues. Written as DNA, the CDR3 is TGTGCCAGCAGAGGGACAGTCAATCAGCCCCAGCATTTT. Its protein is CASRGTVNQPQHF.

The chain uses TRBV12-3 or TRBV12-4 and TRBJ1-2, with a tentative D call TRBD1 (5 bases). CDR3 length: 14 residues. Trimming removed 6 bases from V and 2 bases from J, with 13 bases in between. CDR3 sequence (DNA): TGTGCCAGCAGCCTCATGCGGGGCAACTATGGCTACACCTTC. Its translation is CASSLMRGNYGYTF.

J is TRBJ2-4 and V is TRBV5-1; 8 bases match TRBD2. The CDR3 is 17 residues long. The germline V gene encodes CDR1 SGHRS and CDR2 YFSETQ. V lost 1 base and J lost 0; bases outside the gene matches: 6. CDR3 bases: TGCGCCAGCAGCTTGAACGGGGGGGGAATAGCCAAAAACATTCAGTACTTC. Residues: CASSLNGGGIAKNIQYF.

V is TRBV20-1 and J is TRBJ2-5, with a weak D call TRBD2 (7 bases). V was cut by 3 bases and J by 5 bases, with 13 bases left in between. Germline loops: CDR1 DFQATT, CDR2 SNEGSKA (reference sequence). The CDR3 extends over 13 amino acids. The CDR3 region is CSASGGAGETQYF. As DNA, the CDR3 is TGCAGTGCTAGTGGGGGGGCTGGGGAGACCCAGTACTTC.

J is TRBJ2-1 and V is TRBV27; the D gene is possibly TRBD1 (5 bases). The V end lost 3 bases, the J end lost 5 bases, and 20 bases lay between the germline ends. This CDR3 contains 17 residues. The V gene's germline CDR1 is MNHEY and CDR2 SMNVEV (reference sequence). The DNA for the CDR3 is TGTGCCAGCAGTTTTAGGGGCAGGGTGAGAAAGGACAATGAGCAGTTCTTC. Translating gives CASSFRGRVRKDNEQFF.

This clonotype was counted between two and nine times. The chain employs TRBV12-3 or TRBV12-4 and TRBJ1-3; a possible D gene is TRBD1 (5 bases). The V and J ends lost 6 bases and 2 bases respectively, with 11 bases between them. There are 14 residues in the CDR3. CDR3: CASSRQTAGNTIYF. The DNA of the CDR3 is TGTGCCAGCAGCAGGCAGACAGCTGGAAACACCATATATTTT.

The CDR3 region has the DNA TGCGCCAGCAGCCCAGGGACAGGGCGGAACGAGCAGTACTTC. Protein sequence: CASSPGTGRNEQYF. The chain is built from TRBV4-3 and TRBJ2-7; 9 nucleotides line up with TRBD1. V shed 4 bases, J shed 5 bases, and the junction held 6 bases outside the gene matches. The CDR3 is 14 amino acids. Germline V gene lookup returns CDR1 LGHNA and CDR2 YSLEER.

V is TRBV20-1 and J is TRBJ2-5; TRBD1 matches at 7 bases. The CDR3 covers 13 residues. The trim removed 3 bases at V and 4 bases at J, leaving 5 bases unmatched. CDR1 is DFQATT and CDR2 is SNEGSKA in the germline V gene (reference sequence). CDR3 amino acids: CSASIQGRETQYF. The DNA of the CDR3 is TGCAGTGCTAGTATACAGGGGCGAGAGACCCAGTACTTC.

The chain uses TRBV7-9 and TRBJ2-5, with D maybe TRBD2 (5 bases). The CDR3 runs 12 residues. Germline V gene sequence: CDR1 SEHNR, CDR2 FQNEAQ (reference sequence). V dropped 10 bases and J dropped 6 bases, with 15 bases sitting between them. The CDR3 DNA sequence: TGTGCCATCGGTACTAGACGGCAGACCCAGTACTTC. This translates into CAIGTRRQTQYF.

This clonotype occurred a few times. The gene calls are TRBV9 and TRBJ1-6; unclear D gene. Trimming shortened V by 4 bases and J by 9 bases, and 11 bases separated the two germline ends. This CDR3 comprises 13 residues. CDR1 is SGDLS, CDR2 YYNGEE, per germline. CDR3 amino acids: CASSPYQGSPLHF. The CDR3 nucleotides are TGTGCCAGCAGCCCATATCAAGGTTCACCCCTCCACTTT.

The V and J genes are TRBV20-1 and TRBJ2-7, with a tentative D call TRBD2 (5 bases). The germline CDR1 and CDR2 sequences are DFQATT and SNEGSKA (reference sequence). The CDR3 runs to 13 residues. V lost 4 bases and J 2 bases, leaving 12 bases between the germline ends. CDR3 sequence reads: CSAISGVTYEQYF. The CDR3 DNA reads as TGCAGTGCTATTTCCGGGGTAACCTACGAGCAGTACTTC.

This clonotype was counted once. This chain joins TRBV30 and TRBJ2-7; D gene unclear. CDR3 length: 13 residues. From germline, CDR1 is GTSNPN and CDR2 SVGIG (reference sequence). V lost 1 base, J lost 2 bases, and 9 bases lay in between. Here the CDR3 DNA reads TGTGCCTGGAGTGATAGGGCGGCCTACGAGCAGTACTTC. This codes for CAWSDRAAYEQYF.

This clonotype was recorded a few times. The chain employs TRBV27 and TRBJ2-6; TRBD1 matches at 8 bases. The V gene end was trimmed by 5 bases and the J gene end by 3 bases; junction bases not matched to a gene: 3. The germline V gene encodes CDR1 MNHEY and CDR2 SMNVEV (reference sequence). The CDR3 sequence is 15 residues long. The DNA of the CDR3 is TGTGCCAGCAGTCCCAGGGGGCTTGGGGCCAACGTCCTGACTTTC. Amino acid sequence: CASSPRGLGANVLTF. The entire variable domain, with the rest obtained from reference TRBV27 and TRBJ2-6, is as follows: EAQVTQNPRYLITVTGKKLTVTCSQNMNHEYMSWYRQDPGLGLRQIYYSMNVEVTDKGDVPEGYKVSRKEKRNFPLILESPSPNQTSLYFCASSPRGLGANVLTFGAGSRLTVL.

The V and J genes are TRBV5-1 and TRBJ2-1; 13 bases align to TRBD2. V lost 5 bases to trimming and J lost 7 bases; unmatched junction nucleotides: 6. Germline V lookup: CDR1 SGHRS, CDR2 YFSETQ. The CDR3 is 15 residues long. CDR3 loop: CASSIGLAGANEQFF. For the CDR3, the DNA is TGCGCCAGCAGTATCGGACTAGCGGGAGCAAATGAGCAGTTCTTC.

This clonotype was counted ten times or more. The chain uses TRBV7-9 and TRBJ1-5; D is ambiguous. Trimming removed 4 bases at V and 5 bases at J, with 9 bases between. The CDR3 runs to 13 residues. CDR1 and CDR2 from the germline V gene are SEHNR and FQNEAQ (reference sequence). CDR3 residues: CASSYLADQPQHF. The CDR3 nucleotides read TGTGCCAGCAGCTATTTAGCCGATCAGCCCCAGCATTTT.

This chain joins TRBV5-1 and TRBJ2-1, with D perhaps TRBD1 (6 bases). Germline CDR1 and CDR2: SGHRS and YFSETQ. V was trimmed by 4 bases and J by 3 bases, leaving 14 bases between them. This CDR3 is built from 15 residues. The CDR3 bases are TGCGCCAGCAGCGCCGTTGAGGGGGTCTACAATGAGCAGTTCTTC. The encoded protein is CASSAVEGVYNEQFF.

This clonotype turned up a few times. The rearrangement uses TRBV12-3 or TRBV12-4 and TRBJ2-1; 12 nucleotides align to TRBD2. J was trimmed by 0 bases and V by 6 bases; bases with no gene match: 12. The CDR3 has 19 amino acids. This chain's CDR3 is CASRRRPGLAGGSYNEQFF. DNA for the CDR3: TGTGCCAGCAGACGAAGGCCGGGACTAGCGGGTGGCTCCTACAATGAGCAGTTCTTC.

Written as DNA, the CDR3 is TGTGCCAGCAGTGGGGCCAGGGGTGCTGCCGGGGAGCTGTTTTTT. This codes for CASSGARGAAGELFF. The rearrangement uses TRBV2 and TRBJ2-2, with D possibly being TRBD1 (6 bases). The germline V gene has CDR1 SNHLY and CDR2 FYNNEI. The CDR3 consists of 15 residues. V lost 4 bases, J lost 6 bases, and 15 bases lay in between.

This chain joins TRBV29-1 and TRBJ2-1, with 9 nucleotides matching TRBD2. The V and J ends lost 8 bases and 8 bases, in that order; junction bases with no gene match: 13. CDR3 length: 14 residues. Germline lookup yields CDR1 SQVTM and CDR2 ANQGSEA. Here the CDR3 DNA reads TGCAGCTTGTCGGCCGGGACTAGCCGGGATGAGCAGTTCTTC. Translated, it gives CSLSAGTSRDEQFF.

In its sample, this clonotype was seen many times. Germline and junction disagree at one end, which may indicate a read error. The chain combines TRBV4-2 with TRBJ1-2; weak D call: TRBD1 (5 bases). Germline loops: CDR1 LGHNA, CDR2 YNFKEQ. The CDR3 has 14 amino acids. The CDR3 sequence is CASSQTRDGMGLRF. The CDR3 coding sequence is TGTGCCAGCAGCCAAACACGGGACGGGATGGGCTTGCGCTTC.

The chain uses TRBV6-5 and TRBJ2-7, with D tentatively TRBD1 (5 bases). The length of the CDR3 is 15 residues. Per germline, CDR1 MNHEY and CDR2 SVGAGI. Trimming took 0 bases from V and 4 from J, leaving 13 bases between them. The CDR3 here is CASSYSNRGGYEQYF. DNA for the CDR3: TGTGCCAGCAGTTACTCGAATAGGGGCGGTTACGAGCAGTACTTC.